This paragraph covers one T cell receptor beta chain sequence. The antigen remains undetermined. The trim removed 9 bases at V and 7 bases at J, leaving 11 bases unmatched. The CDR3 runs to 14 residues. Germline CDR1 and CDR2: SGHVS and FQNEAQ. The library targeted TCRbeta and was prepared with unique molecular identifiers. TCRdb re-called the PCR reads with MiXCR, one entry per CDR3 protein. The sample has 250,000 to 300,000 distinct CDR3 sequences, nearly 8% seen once; the top ten hold approximately 8.6%. This entry is derived from a study of T-cell reconstitution after alpha-beta-depleted transplantation in children. General study results and limits: Some patients' high day-60 TCRbeta diversity was attributed to recipient cells surviving conditioning. T-cell counts and diversity at one year post-transplant came mainly from newly produced T cells. About two months after transplant, alpha-beta T cells reportedly came from several hundred expanded graft clones.

Specimen: peripheral blood, collected 360 days after TCRalphabeta/CD19-depleted stem cell transplant. The chain carries TRBV7-8 and TRBJ1-1, with 10 bases matching TRBD1. This receptor was obtained from a female patient under 10 years old who had a stem cell transplant for Fanconi anemia, so the T cells may come from the graft donor. CDR3 region: CASSPGQGFDEAFF. The DNA of the CDR3 is TGTGCCAGTTCGCCGGGACAGGGGTTTGATGAAGCTTTCTTT.